Following are 24 T cell receptor beta chains from one sample sequenced in a study of cytomegalovirus exposure and HLA in healthy donors. Primers for the PCR totalled 60 Vbeta and 13 Jbeta. This table comes from immunoSEQ multiplex PCR, and its TCRdb copy is limited to in-frame clones, with some not included. This sample's table has approximately 150,000 clones. The source material was PBMCs. These receptors all come from a young woman in good health and CMV-seronegative.

The chain couples TRBV19 to TRBJ2-1, with TRBD2 matching 7 bases. Unmatched junction bases numbered 4, after V lost 0 bases and J lost 8 bases. Germline loops: CDR1 LNHDA, CDR2 SQIVND (reference sequence). The CDR3 runs 14 residues. CDR3 loop: CASSIEVRGDEQFF. The CDR3 nucleotides read TGTGCCAGTAGTATAGAGGTACGGGGGGATGAGCAGTTCTTC.

The gene calls are TRBV11-2 and TRBJ2-3; 7 bases are shared with TRBD2. The CDR3 totals 16 residues. Germline loops: CDR1 SGHAT, CDR2 FQNNGV. After removal of 3 bases from V and 3 bases from J, the junction contained 9 bases not matched to a gene. In DNA, the CDR3 is TGTGCCAGCAGCTTTATGGGGGGAGGGTTAACAGATACGCAGTATTTT. Protein sequence: CASSFMGGGLTDTQYF.

This chain connects TRBV7-9 to TRBJ1-1; weak D call: TRBD1 (5 bases). The CDR3 runs 14 residues. Trimming left V 3 bases short and J 3 bases short, with 11 bases between. The germline gives CDR1 SEHNR, CDR2 FQNEAQ (reference sequence). The CDR3 sequence is CASSFRGGYTEAFF. The CDR3, as DNA: TGTGCCAGCAGCTTTCGGGGGGGGTACACTGAAGCTTTCTTT.

The gene calls are TRBV4-2 and TRBJ2-1; D is unclear. Trimming stripped 0 bases from V and 0 bases from J, with 6 bases between. CDR1 LGHNA and CDR2 YNFKEQ come from the germline V gene. The CDR3 has 15 residues. The CDR3 is CASSQEFSSYNEQFF. In nucleotides, the CDR3 is TGTGCCAGCAGCCAAGAATTCAGCTCCTACAATGAGCAGTTCTTC.

The chain is built from TRBV5-6 and TRBJ2-3; no clear D. This CDR3 is built from 14 residues. Trimming took 1 base from V and 5 from J, leaving 11 bases between them. Per germline, CDR1 SGHDT and CDR2 YYEEEE. CDR3 coding DNA: TGTGCCAGCAGCTTGATTAGATCCGGAGATACGCAGTATTTT. Its translation is CASSLIRSGDTQYF.

The chain is built from TRBV7-3 and TRBJ1-1, with D unresolved. The CDR3 is 13 residues long. Germline V gene lookup returns CDR1 SGHTA and CDR2 FQGTGA. V gave up 2 bases and J gave up 1 base, with 5 bases separating them. CDR3 DNA sequence: TGTGCCAGCAGCTTAGCGGCGAACACTGAAGCTTTCTTT. Translated: CASSLAANTEAFF.

The rearrangement links TRBV30 to TRBJ1-2; D gene unclear. Looked up from germline, CDR1 is GTSNPN and CDR2 is SVGIG (reference sequence). The germline V and J ends were trimmed by 0 bases and 0 bases, with 11 bases remaining between them. The CDR3 loop spans 15 amino acids. The CDR3 protein is CAWSVRRETNYGYTF. The CDR3 DNA is TGTGCCTGGAGTGTACGGCGGGAAACTAACTATGGCTACACCTTC.

The rearrangement joins TRBV4-2 to TRBJ1-1, with 7 nucleotides matching TRBD1. This CDR3 is 12 amino acids long. V trimming: 3 bases; J trimming: 8 bases; junction bases outside the gene matches: 3. The germline V gene has CDR1 LGHNA and CDR2 YNFKEQ. CDR3: CASSQGTEEAFF. The CDR3 nucleotides are TGTGCCAGCAGCCAGGGGACAGAAGAAGCTTTCTTT.

The genes are TRBV6-1 and TRBJ2-1; 8 nucleotides agree with TRBD2. In germline, CDR1 is MNHNS, CDR2 SASEGT. Losses at the gene ends were 8 bases for V and 1 base for J; bases not matched to a gene: 7. The CDR3 runs 15 residues. The CDR3 loop reads CASSLTSVSYNEQFF. The CDR3 region has the DNA TGTGCCAGCTCATTGACTAGCGTGTCCTACAATGAGCAGTTCTTC.

The chain joins TRBV10-3 to TRBJ2-1; 16 bases align to TRBD2. Germline assignment: CDR1 ENHRY and CDR2 SYGVKD. J lost 5 bases, V lost 5 bases, and 9 bases had no gene match. The CDR3 consists of 18 residues. CDR3 amino acids: CAISPGLAGGGLDNEQFF. Written as DNA, the CDR3 is TGTGCCATCAGTCCGGGACTAGCGGGAGGGGGGCTAGACAATGAGCAGTTCTTC.

The chain has TRBV6-6 and TRBJ2-5; 11 positions agree with TRBD1. The germline gives CDR1 MNHNY, CDR2 SVGAGI (reference sequence). This CDR3 contains 14 residues. V shed 5 bases and J 4 bases; nucleotides not matched to a gene: 3. CDR3 nucleotides: TGTGCCAGCAGTACCGGGACAGGGGGAGAGACCCAGTACTTC. Amino acids: CASSTGTGGETQYF.

The V gene is TRBV19, the J gene TRBJ1-1; D remains unclear. The CDR3 is made up of 15 amino acids. Per the germline V gene, CDR1 is LNHDA and CDR2 is SQIVND (reference sequence). V was clipped by 6 bases and J by 0 bases, with 14 bases between them. The DNA for the CDR3 is TGTGCCAGTAGGACTCGGTTTCGGATGAACACTGAAGCTTTCTTT. It is translated as CASRTRFRMNTEAFF.

V and J are TRBV25-1 and TRBJ1-1, with D possibly matching TRBD1 (5 bases). V was trimmed by 8 bases and J by 1 base, leaving 11 bases between them. CDR1 and CDR2 from the germline V gene are MGHDK and SYGVNS. The CDR3 has 13 amino acids. CDR3 residues: CASGLQGNTEAFF. The DNA of the CDR3 is TGTGCCAGCGGCCTTCAGGGGAACACTGAAGCTTTCTTT.

The V and J genes are TRBV27 and TRBJ2-6; 10 bases are shared with TRBD1. Germline CDR1 and CDR2: MNHEY and SMNVEV (reference sequence). The junction had 9 bases not matched to a gene; V was cut back by 6 bases and J by 1 base. This CDR3 is 18 amino acids long. This CDR3 is CASSPWDRGTSGANVLTF. The CDR3 coding sequence is TGTGCCAGCAGCCCGTGGGACAGGGGAACGTCTGGGGCCAACGTCCTGACTTTC.

V and J are TRBV30 and TRBJ2-4; tentative D call: TRBD1 (5 bases). V lost 1 base, J lost 0 bases, and 10 bases lay in between. Germline assignment: CDR1 GTSNPN and CDR2 SVGIG (reference sequence). This CDR3 has 15 amino acids. CDR3 sequence reads: CAWSDRSIAKNIQYF. CDR3 DNA sequence: TGTGCCTGGAGTGACAGGAGCATAGCCAAAAACATTCAGTACTTC.

This rearrangement joins TRBV13 to TRBJ2-7; D perhaps matches TRBD1 (6 bases). The CDR3 loop spans 15 amino acids. Looked up from germline, CDR1 is PRHDT and CDR2 is FYEKMQ (reference sequence). Deletions cut 2 bases from V and 3 bases from J, with 14 bases between. The CDR3 DNA is TGTGCCAGCAGCTTAAACCCCTCAGGGGTCTACGAGCAGTACGTC. It translates to CASSLNPSGVYEQYV.

Concerning this clone itself: An end of the junction does not agree with germline; a read error may underlie this. CDR3 loop: CASSPPSTGGYEQYF. The CDR3 DNA is TGTGCCAGCTCACCACCGTCGACAGGGGGATACGAACAGTACTTC. The rearrangement joins TRBV18 to TRBJ2-7; 9 nucleotides align to TRBD1. CDR3 size: 15 residues. Germline loops: CDR1 KGHSH, CDR2 LQKENI.

The chain employs TRBV5-8 and TRBJ1-5; D call uncertain. This CDR3 contains 14 residues. The V gene lost 1 base and the J gene lost 3 bases, with 8 bases spanning the gap. CDR1 and CDR2 (germline): SGHTS, YDEGEE. The CDR3 DNA follows: TGTGCCAGCAGCTTGTACAGAAACAATCAGCCCCAGCATTTT. Translated: CASSLYRNNQPQHF.

The rearrangement joins TRBV2 to TRBJ1-5; D not resolved. Trimming took 8 bases from V and 0 from J, leaving 14 bases between them. CDR1 is SNHLY and CDR2 is FYNNEI in the germline V gene. The CDR3 runs 15 residues. The CDR3 nucleotides read TGTGCCAGCTGCCCGGGTCCCTATAGCAATCAGCCCCAGCATTTT. This gives the protein CASCPGPYSNQPQHF.

The genes are TRBV15 and TRBJ2-7; a possible D gene is TRBD2 (6 bases). Trimming took 0 bases from V and 2 from J, leaving 8 bases between them. This CDR3 is 14 amino acids long. Germline CDR1 is LNHNV and CDR2 is YYDKDF (reference sequence). The DNA for the CDR3 is TGTGCCACCAGCAGAGAGGCGGGGCCCTACGAGCAGTACTTC. It specifies CATSREAGPYEQYF.

The chain employs TRBV19 and TRBJ2-7, with 9 bases identical to TRBD2. The V segment lost 3 bases and the J segment 1 base; nucleotides outside the gene matches: 4. CDR3 length: 15 amino acids. Germline CDR1 reads LNHDA; CDR2 reads SQIVND (reference sequence). The DNA for the CDR3 is TGTGCCAGTAGTATTCGGCTAGCGGGATCCTACGAGCAGTACTTC. This translates into CASSIRLAGSYEQYF.

J is TRBJ1-1 and V is TRBV29-1; no clear D gene. CDR1 and CDR2 from the germline V gene are SQVTM and ANQGSEA. The CDR3 runs to 12 residues. The CDR3 DNA reads as TGCAGTGGTTCGGGAGTAGACACTGAAGCTTTCTTT. As protein: CSGSGVDTEAFF. The complete variable domain, with remaining parts taken from reference TRBV29-1 and TRBJ1-1, reads SAVISQKPSRDICQRGTSLTIQCQVDSQVTMMFWYRQQPGQSLTLIATANQGSEATYESGFVIDKFPISRPNLTFSTLTVSNMSPEDSSIYLCSGSGVDTEAFFGQGTRLTVV.

The V call is TRBV4-1, the J call TRBJ1-1; D perhaps matches TRBD1 (5 bases). V lost 3 bases and J lost 5, with 13 bases in between. The germline V gene encodes CDR1 MGHRA and CDR2 YSYEKL. CDR3 length: 14 amino acids. The CDR3 sequence: CASSQGQGGTEAFF. The CDR3 nucleotides read TGCGCCAGCAGCCAGGGGCAAGGTGGGACTGAAGCTTTCTTT.

CDR3 nucleotide sequence: TGTGCCAGCAGCTTCGTACCGGGAGGGCCGAATGAGCAGTTCTTC. Protein: CASSFVPGGPNEQFF. The J gene is TRBJ2-1, the V gene TRBV7-8; 8 bases align to TRBD2. In germline, CDR1 is SGHVS, CDR2 FQNEAQ. The CDR3 covers 15 residues. V was clipped by 3 bases and J by 7 bases; unmatched bases: 8.